The clone carrying this TCR beta chain has a handful of counts. Germline V lookup: CDR1 LNHDA, CDR2 SQIVND (reference sequence). This CDR3 contains 16 residues. With 0 bases clipped from V and 1 base from J, the junction kept 0 bases outside the gene matches. This entry comes from a study of blood T cell repertoires in COVID-19. Study as a whole: T cells, B-cell-depleted T cells, or PBMCs provided the cDNA or gDNA that served as material.

The table came from immunoSEQ multiplex PCR; TCRdb's copy has only in-frame clones and leaves some out. This sample has 45,000 to 55,000 clones; 86% occur once, and the top ten carry about 10%. Material for sequencing was peripheral blood. The receptor was derived from a man between 65 and 85 years old with active COVID-19. V and J are TRBV19 and TRBJ2-6; TRBD2 aligns across 7 bases. CDR3 in amino acids: CASSIDGGSGANVLTF. The CDR3 region has the DNA TGTGCCAGTAGTATAGACGGGGGGTCTGGGGCCAACGTCCTGACTTTC.